This record looks at one TCR beta chain sequence and its context. CDR1 and CDR2 from the germline V gene are WSHSY and SAAADI. CDR3 length equals 12 residues. The V end was cut by 0 bases, the J end by 7 bases, with 6 bases between. Using immunoSEQ multiplex PCR, the repertoire was profiled, and TCRdb retains in-frame clones only, with some absent. The sample yields around 98,000 clones, nearly 97% seen once. The data derive from a study of technical replicates of blood from a few donors. The sequence derives from a human donor in good health. The chain recombines TRBV10-2 with TRBJ1-1; D is uncertain. Sequencing used T cells isolated from PBMCs. The CDR3 DNA reads as TGCGCCAGCAGTGAGTCAAGAGTTGAAGCTTTCTTT. It codes for CASSESRVEAFF.